This passage covers 9 T cell receptor beta chains from one sample sequenced in a study of cytomegalovirus exposure and HLA in healthy donors. PCR used 60 Vbeta primers and 13 Jbeta primers. Profiling relied on immunoSEQ multiplex PCR, and the TCRdb table lists in-frame clones only, not all of them. This sample carries fewer than 200,000 clones, around four fifths of them seen once, and the ten largest clones take 1.3%. Sequencing was carried out using PBMCs. Receptors were obtained from a man aged 25 to 40 in good health and CMV-seronegative.

This sequence joins TRBV9 and TRBJ2-5, with TRBD2 as a possible D gene (5 bases). CDR1 SGDLS and CDR2 YYNGEE come from the germline V gene. V dropped 3 bases and J dropped 3 bases, with 9 bases sitting between them. The CDR3 extends over 13 amino acids. The CDR3 DNA reads TGTGCCAGCAGCGGCGGGCTGAAAGAGACCCAGTACTTC. Its protein product is CASSGGLKETQYF.

This clone has just one count. The J gene is TRBJ2-1, the V gene TRBV6-5; 12 nucleotides match TRBD1. Germline CDR1 is MNHEY and CDR2 is SVGAGI. This CDR3 is 16 amino acids long. The ends lost 2 bases at V and 3 bases at J; junction bases unmatched: 2. CDR3 DNA sequence: TGTGCCAGCAGTTACGGGACAGGGGGCTTCTACAATGAGCAGTTCTTC. This translates into CASSYGTGGFYNEQFF.

CDR3 region: CASRLAGDTDTQYF. CDR3 coding DNA: TGTGCCAGCAGACTAGCGGGGGACACAGATACGCAGTATTTT. The chain combines TRBV6-1 with TRBJ2-3, with 11 positions matching TRBD2. Germline V gene data show CDR1 as MNHNS and CDR2 as SASEGT. V lost 6 bases and J lost 2; bases outside the gene matches: 1. The CDR3 runs to 14 residues.

The rearrangement uses TRBV19 and TRBJ2-1; TRBD2 matches at 8 bases. This CDR3 region has 15 residues. V lost 3 bases and J lost 1; bases outside the gene matches: 2. Germline V gives CDR1 LNHDA, CDR2 SQIVND (reference sequence). CDR3 sequence: CASSISGNSYNEQFF. CDR3 in DNA: TGTGCCAGTAGTATTAGCGGGAATTCCTACAATGAGCAGTTCTTC. The variable domain in full, with the rest retrieved from reference TRBV19 and TRBJ2-1, is DGGITQSPKYLFRKEGQNVTLSCEQNLNHDAMYWYRQDPGQGLRLIYYSQIVNDFQKGDIAEGYSVSREKKESFPLTVTSAQKNPTAFYLCASSISGNSYNEQFFGPGTRLTVL.

This clone has ten or more counts. This chain joins TRBV6-1 and TRBJ2-1; a possible D gene is TRBD2 (7 bases). Per germline, CDR1 MNHNS and CDR2 SASEGT. This CDR3 has 14 residues. V lost 4 bases to trimming and J lost 4 bases, with 11 bases between them. In DNA form, the CDR3 reads TGTGCCAGCAGTGTGGAGGGGGGGTACAATGAGCAGTTCTTC. This translates into CASSVEGGYNEQFF.

This clone was seen a handful of times. The J gene is TRBJ1-3, the V gene TRBV13, with 11 bases fitting TRBD1. The CDR3 contains 17 residues. Unmatched junction bases numbered 8, after V lost 4 bases and J lost 3 bases. Germline CDR1 reads PRHDT; CDR2 reads FYEKMQ (reference sequence). This chain's CDR3 is CASSSYRTGGSGNTIYF. The CDR3, as DNA: TGTGCCAGCAGCTCATATCGGACAGGGGGCAGTGGAAACACCATATATTTT.

This chain links TRBV27 with TRBJ2-7; 9 bases map to TRBD1. There are 14 residues in the CDR3. V shed 3 bases, J shed 3 bases, and the junction held 3 bases outside the gene matches. Per the germline V gene, CDR1 is MNHEY and CDR2 is SMNVEV (reference sequence). In nucleotides, the CDR3 is TGTGCCAGCAGTTTTACGACAGGGGGCTACGAGCAGTACTTC. It specifies CASSFTTGGYEQYF.

The chain couples TRBV5-6 to TRBJ1-4; TRBD1 matches 7 bases. Germline trimming cut 4 bases from V and 6 bases from J; bases unmatched to any gene: 3. The CDR3 covers 13 residues. The germline V gene encodes CDR1 SGHDT and CDR2 YYEEEE. CDR3 sequence reads: CASSATGHEKLFF. The CDR3 DNA follows: TGTGCCAGCAGCGCGACAGGGCATGAAAAACTGTTTTTT.

The rearrangement uses TRBV27 and TRBJ1-3, with 7 bases aligning to TRBD1. Germline V gene lookup returns CDR1 MNHEY and CDR2 SMNVEV (reference sequence). V shed 4 bases, J shed 3 bases, and the junction held 3 bases outside the gene matches. The CDR3 runs to 14 residues. The CDR3, as DNA: TGTGCCAGCAGTTCAGGGGGAGTTGGAAACACCATATATTTT. The encoded protein is CASSSGGVGNTIYF.